A selection of T cell receptor beta chains follows, all from one sample in a study of Ad26.COV2.S vaccination and SARS-CoV-2 variants. The protocol was immunoSEQ multiplex PCR, while the TCRdb copy is restricted to in-frame clones and leaves out a portion. This sample yields 500,000 or so clones, of which approximately 88% are seen a single time; around 13% belongs to the top ten. The source material was peripheral blood, sampled in a trial of Ad26.COV2.S vaccine versus placebo. The receptors shown here come from a person between 18 and 65 years old who received the Ad26.COV2.S COVID-19 vaccine or a placebo. The CDR3 runs from the conserved cysteine through the conserved F or W. The order of the fields is J gene, D gene, CDR3 length, V gene, clone size, CDR3 protein, CDR3 DNA. A D gene is named only where the DNA matches it firmly. Only some rows state a clone size, as once, few, many or a class for expanded clones.

TRBJ1-5	NA	14	TRBV30	once	CAWSFGDRNQPQHF	TGTGCCTGGAGTTTCGGGGACCGCAATCAGCCCCAGCATTTT
TRBJ2-5	TRBD1	15	TRBV10-1	NA	CASSDYRDREETQYF	TGCGCCAGCAGTGATTACCGGGACAGGGAAGAGACCCAGTACTTC
TRBJ2-5	NA	14	TRBV20-1	NA	CSASWAQVQETQYF	TGCAGTGCTAGTTGGGCGCAGGTCCAAGAGACCCAGTACTTC
TRBJ2-7	TRBD2	17	TRBV7-8	NA	CASSLVGTSGSSYEQYF	TGTGCCAGCAGCTTAGTAGGGACTAGCGGGAGCTCCTACGAGCAGTACTTC
TRBJ2-2	NA	14	TRBV28	once	CASSTEGRAGELFF	TGTGCCAGCAGTACCGAAGGGCGGGCCGGGGAGCTGTTTTTT
TRBJ1-3	NA	15	TRBV7-2	NA	CASRRPGAGGNTIYF	TGTGCCAGCAGAAGGCCGGGGGCAGGAGGAAACACCATATATTTT
TRBJ2-7	TRBD2	14	TRBV28	NA	CASTILAGHYEQYF	TGTGCCAGCACCATACTAGCGGGGCATTACGAGCAGTACTTC
TRBJ1-6	NA	13	TRBV7-3	NA	CASSLDGRSPLHF	TGTGCCAGCAGCTTGGACGGGCGTTCACCCCTCCACTTT
TRBJ2-1	NA	12	TRBV24-1	NA	CATSDTINEQFF	TGTGCCACCAGTGACACGATCAATGAGCAGTTCTTC
TRBJ1-1	NA	15	TRBV6-2/TRBV6-3	NA	CASSYVRVRRTEAFF	TGTGCCAGCAGTTACGTCCGGGTAAGGAGGACTGAAGCTTTCTTT
TRBJ2-5	NA	14	TRBV5-6	NA	CASRRQGLQETQYF	TGTGCCAGCAGGCGGCAGGGTTTACAAGAGACCCAGTACTTC